These 6 T cell receptor beta chains share one sample of origin, sequenced in a study of OX40 agonist ivuxolimab in advanced cancers. Libraries were prepared through the immunoSEQ multiplex PCR assay. The immuneACCESS repertoire file appears here via TCRdb, limited to in-frame rearrangements. These files lack a portion of the clones; in checked studies, under half of the deficit traces to unresolved V genes, and the cause of the others is not known. The sample yields 85,000 to 120,000 clones; about nine tenths were counted once. The ten largest clones add up to 0.4% to 0.6% of the sample. Source: CD4+ or CD8+ T cells sorted from blood, taken in a trial of the OX40 agonist ivuxolimab. The source of these receptors is an adult with an advanced solid tumor such as melanoma, head and neck, liver or kidney cancer.

With regard to this clone: The identical CDR3 is also encoded by other nucleotide sequences in the sample. The rearrangement uses TRBV19 and TRBJ1-1, with 9 bases matching TRBD1. This CDR3 is built from 14 residues. Trimming cost V 6 bases and J 1 base; bases outside gene matches: 3. Germline loops: CDR1 LNHDA, CDR2 SQIVND (reference sequence). The CDR3 sequence is CASSKGQGNTEAFF. The CDR3 bases are TGTGCCAGTAGCAAGGGACAGGGGAACACTGAAGCTTTCTTT.

This clone occurred once. The J gene is TRBJ2-7, the V gene TRBV7-5; the D segment call TRBD2 is taken from the table without a DNA check. TRBV7-5 represents a pseudogene. The CDR3 consists of 12 residues. The DNA of the CDR3 is TGTGCCAGAAGGGGGAGATCAAGGAGGGAAAAATTC. It specifies CARRGRSRREKF.

For the CDR3, the DNA is TGTGCCAGCAGTCCGACTTCTCCTGGACAGTATAATTCACCCCTCCACTTT. This encodes CASSPTSPGQYNSPLHF. The chain couples TRBV27 to TRBJ1-6, with D possibly TRBD1 on 6 matching bases. There are 17 residues in the CDR3. Germline values: CDR1 MNHEY, CDR2 SMNVEV (reference sequence). V lost 5 bases to trimming and J lost 4 bases, with 18 bases between them.

This sequence joins TRBV5-6 and TRBJ1-2; 8 nucleotides match TRBD1. This CDR3 is 17 amino acids long. CDR1 is SGHDT and CDR2 is YYEEEE in the germline V gene. The V and J ends lost 0 bases and 0 bases, in that order; junction bases with no gene match: 7. CDR3 residues: CASSLGGLTGANYGYTF. CDR3 nucleotides: TGTGCCAGCAGCTTGGGCGGGCTGACAGGGGCTAACTATGGCTACACCTTC.

This clone was observed a single time. The gene calls are TRBV19 and TRBJ2-7, with D possibly matching TRBD1 (6 bases). Germline CDR1 is LNHDA and CDR2 is SQIVND (reference sequence). The CDR3 contains 17 residues. V lost 4 bases and J lost 0, with 19 bases in between. CDR3 loop: CASSREVRGSSSYEQYF. CDR3 sequence (DNA): TGTGCCAGTAGTAGAGAGGTCAGGGGCTCCAGCTCCTACGAGCAGTACTTC.

This chain joins TRBV28 and TRBJ1-6; D ambiguous. The CDR3 runs 14 residues. CDR1 is MDHEN and CDR2 is SYDVKM in the germline V gene. Trimming shortened V by 3 bases and J by 6 bases, and 9 bases separated the two germline ends. The CDR3 sequence is CASSLALLNSPLHF. In DNA form, the CDR3 reads TGTGCCAGCAGTTTGGCACTTCTTAATTCACCCCTCCACTTT.